The TCR beta chain described here comes from a study of T cell responses to AZD1222 COVID-19 vaccine. Broader study findings: Donor demographics were predominantly white British with a female majority; clonal diversity may be underestimated.

Remarks on this clone: The antigen is unknown.

The table came from immunoSEQ multiplex PCR; TCRdb's copy has only in-frame clones and leaves some out. This repertoire shows about 110,000 clones, about 90% found once; its top ten account for roughly 15%. The CDR3 runs 16 residues. Trimming cost V 3 bases and J 1 base; bases outside gene matches: 5. Germline V CDR1 and CDR2: KGHSY, FQNENV. Recipients boosted at about 4 weeks or about 12 weeks are pooled. The specimen was peripheral blood, collected 28 days after the second AZD1222 dose. The TCR originated in an adult who received the AZD1222 COVID-19 vaccine. The rearrangement joins TRBV16 to TRBJ1-5; 8 bases agree with TRBD1. The DNA for the CDR3 is TGTGCCAGCAGCCAGACCCGGACAGGGAGCAATCAGCCCCAGCATTTT. As protein: CASSQTRTGSNQPQHF. Complete variable domain (other parts from reference TRBV16 and TRBJ1-5): GEEVAQTPKHLVRGEGQKAKLYCAPIKGHSYVFWYQQVLKNEFKFLISFQNENVFDETGMPKERFSAKCLPNSPCSLEIQATKLEDSAVYFCASSQTRTGSNQPQHFGDGTRLSIL.